The 32 T cell receptor beta chains given below trace back to one sample, sequenced in a study of EBV T-cell therapy then PD-1 blockade in nasopharyngeal carcinoma. For these TCRs, the target antigens are not known. Method: immunoSEQ multiplex PCR; TCRdb's copy keeps in-frame clones and lacks some. The repertoire holds 20,000 or so clones, with approximately 80% as singletons. Treatment specified: AdE1-LMPpoly-expanded autologous EBV-specific T-cell therapy followed by anti-PD-1 nivolumab. The material was CD8+ T cells from blood, obtained around day 65 from a patient whose treatment included autologous EBV-specific T cells and nivolumab. The source is a man between 40 and 49 years old with nasopharyngeal carcinoma.

In this sample, this clone turned up once. The rearrangement uses TRBV27 and TRBJ2-7, with D possibly being TRBD1 (6 bases). CDR1 and CDR2 from the germline V gene are MNHEY and SMNVEV (reference sequence). Trimming cost V 2 bases and J 3 bases, with 8 bases left between them. The CDR3 sequence is 13 residues long. CDR3 amino acids: CASSLSRGYEQYF. CDR3 in DNA: TGTGCCAGCAGTTTAAGCAGGGGCTACGAGCAGTACTTC.

The chain carries TRBV12-3 or TRBV12-4 and TRBJ1-2; D may be TRBD1 (6 bases). The CDR3 length is 12 residues. Trimming pared 3 bases from V and 8 bases from J, leaving 10 bases between. The CDR3 spells CASSFGGLGYTF. CDR3 bases: TGTGCCAGCAGTTTCGGGGGGCTCGGCTACACCTTC.

The chain is built from TRBV7-3 and TRBJ1-1, with a weak D call TRBD1 (5 bases). The CDR3 contains 14 residues. Trimming took off 4 bases at V and 4 bases at J, with 13 bases between the two ends. Per the germline V gene, CDR1 is SGHTA and CDR2 is FQGTGA. Here the CDR3 reads CASSSGQWSTEAFF. The CDR3 DNA sequence: TGTGCCAGCAGCTCCGGACAATGGAGCACTGAAGCTTTCTTT.

J is TRBJ2-1 and V is TRBV27, with TRBD2 matching over 12 bases. CDR1 and CDR2 (germline): MNHEY, SMNVEV (reference sequence). The ends lost 6 bases at V and 4 bases at J; junction bases unmatched: 7. The CDR3 loop spans 16 amino acids. The DNA for the CDR3 is TGTGCCAGCAGCCCCATCGGGACTAGCGGGTACAATGAGCAGTTCTTC. This encodes CASSPIGTSGYNEQFF.

The chain has TRBV6-6 and TRBJ2-5; D gene ambiguous. Looked up from germline, CDR1 is MNHNY and CDR2 is SVGAGI (reference sequence). Trimming removed 0 bases from V and 5 bases from J, with 10 bases in between. The CDR3 covers 14 residues. The CDR3 spells CASSYSSIGETQYF. CDR3 DNA: TGTGCCAGCAGTTACTCTAGCATCGGGGAGACCCAGTACTTC.

The chain couples TRBV30 to TRBJ2-7, with TRBD1 identical over 7 bases. The germline V gene has CDR1 GTSNPN and CDR2 SVGIG (reference sequence). The length of the CDR3 is 14 residues. The junction had 10 bases not matched to a gene; V was cut back by 5 bases and J by 3 bases. This chain's CDR3 is CAWGEGAGVYEQYF. For the CDR3, the DNA is TGTGCCTGGGGCGAGGGGGCAGGGGTCTACGAGCAGTACTTC.

V and J are TRBV9 and TRBJ2-5, with D tentatively TRBD2 (6 bases). The V and J ends lost 2 bases and 1 base respectively, with 12 bases between them. The germline gives CDR1 SGDLS, CDR2 YYNGEE. The CDR3 is 15 amino acids. In DNA, the CDR3 is TGTGCCAGCAGCGTGGGGGGAACGATCCAAGAGACCCAGTACTTC. Translating gives CASSVGGTIQETQYF. The complete variable domain, with remaining parts taken from reference TRBV9 and TRBJ2-5, reads DSGVTQTPKHLITATGQRVTLRCSPRSGDLSVYWYQQSLDQGLQFLIQYYNGEERAKGNILERFSAQQFPDLHSELNLSSLELGDSALYFCASSVGGTIQETQYFGPGTRLLVL.

The rearrangement joins TRBV7-3 to TRBJ2-7; D not resolved. The V and J ends lost 1 base and 6 bases respectively, with 10 bases between them. The CDR3 is 13 amino acids. In germline, CDR1 is SGHTA, CDR2 FQGTGA. CDR3 nucleotides: TGTGCCAGCAGCTTAAATAGGTGGAGCGAGCAGTACTTC. This sequence encodes CASSLNRWSEQYF.

The rearrangement joins TRBV6-6 to TRBJ1-1; D gene uncertain. CDR3 length: 13 amino acids. Deletions cut 6 bases from V and 1 base from J, with 9 bases between. Germline values: CDR1 MNHNY, CDR2 SVGAGI (reference sequence). The CDR3 DNA follows: TGTGCCAGCAGCTCGGACGAGAACACTGAAGCTTTCTTT. Residues: CASSSDENTEAFF.

The chain carries TRBV2 and TRBJ1-1; 7 nucleotides align to TRBD1. CDR1 is SNHLY, CDR2 FYNNEI, per germline. V was clipped by 10 bases and J by 5 bases; unmatched bases: 7. CDR3 length: 12 amino acids. The CDR3 spells CAINYRGTEAFF. CDR3 DNA sequence: TGTGCCATCAACTACAGGGGAACTGAAGCTTTCTTT. The whole variable domain, filled in from reference TRBV2 and TRBJ1-1, reads EPEVTQTPSHQVTQMGQEVILRCVPISNHLYFYWYRQILGQKVEFLVSFYNNEISEKSEIFDDQFSVERPDGSNFTLKIRSTKLEDSAMYFCAINYRGTEAFFGQGTRLTVV.

The V call is TRBV4-3, the J call TRBJ2-1; the match to TRBD1 covers 10 bases. Germline CDR1 reads LGHNA; CDR2 reads YSLEER. CDR3 length: 17 amino acids. V was pared by 4 bases and J by 5 bases, with 11 bases of the junction left unmatched. The CDR3 bases are TGCGCCAGCAGCCGAGACCCGACAGGGGGCGAAAACAATGAGCAGTTCTTC. The encoded protein is CASSRDPTGGENNEQFF.

This chain connects TRBV4-3 to TRBJ1-1; 7 bases fit TRBD1. There are 14 residues in the CDR3. V was pared by 6 bases and J by 0 bases, with 4 bases of the junction left unmatched. Germline values: CDR1 LGHNA, CDR2 YSLEER. CDR3 sequence: CASSLTGVNTEAFF. The CDR3 bases are TGCGCCAGCAGTCTTACAGGGGTGAACACTGAAGCTTTCTTT.

This chain uses TRBV4-2 with TRBJ2-7; 7 bases agree with TRBD1. V was clipped by 3 bases and J by 2 bases; unmatched bases: 7. CDR1 and CDR2 from the germline V gene are LGHNA and YNFKEQ. The CDR3 covers 15 residues. The CDR3 sequence is CASSHATGSTYEQYF. CDR3 coding DNA: TGTGCCAGCAGCCATGCGACAGGGTCAACCTACGAGCAGTACTTC.

This clone appeared once. J is TRBJ1-2 and V is TRBV4-1; 7 bases line up with TRBD1. Germline V gene data show CDR1 as MGHRA and CDR2 as YSYEKL. The CDR3 runs 15 residues. After removal of 4 bases from V and 4 bases from J, the junction contained 9 bases not matched to a gene. This CDR3 is CASSLTGEFGYGYTF. In DNA, the CDR3 is TGCGCCAGCAGCCTCACAGGGGAGTTTGGCTATGGCTACACCTTC.

The chain employs TRBV4-3 and TRBJ1-1; TRBD1 agrees at 8 bases. Looked up from germline, CDR1 is LGHNA and CDR2 is YSLEER. The V segment lost 4 bases and the J segment 1 base; nucleotides outside the gene matches: 2. The CDR3 loop spans 14 amino acids. The DNA for the CDR3 is TGCGCCAGCAGCCCGGACAGGGAGAACACTGAAGCTTTCTTT. Its translation is CASSPDRENTEAFF.

This chain connects TRBV12-5 to TRBJ2-3, with a tentative D call TRBD1 (6 bases). CDR3 length equals 16 residues. Germline V gene lookup returns CDR1 LGHNT and CDR2 FRNRAP. V dropped 5 bases and J dropped 2 bases, with 17 bases sitting between them. In nucleotides, the CDR3 is TGTGCTAGTGGTCTGACGGAAACAGGGACCACAGATACGCAGTATTTT. Translated, it gives CASGLTETGTTDTQYF.

This sequence joins TRBV29-1 and TRBJ2-3; possible D gene TRBD1, 5 bases. This CDR3 is built from 16 residues. Trimming stripped 7 bases from V and 0 bases from J, with 20 bases between. The germline gives CDR1 SQVTM, CDR2 ANQGSEA. For the CDR3, the DNA is TGCAGCGCCGACAGCGTGACTGACTCTAGCACAGATACGCAGTATTTT. This sequence encodes CSADSVTDSSTDTQYF.

The rearrangement uses TRBV27 and TRBJ1-1; D is possibly TRBD1 (6 bases). Germline loops: CDR1 MNHEY, CDR2 SMNVEV (reference sequence). This CDR3 has 15 residues. The V and J ends lost 5 bases and 4 bases respectively, with 17 bases between them. The DNA of the CDR3 is TGTGCCAGCAGTACTCGGCGGGGGGCGGGCACTGAAGCTTTCTTT. This sequence encodes CASSTRRGAGTEAFF.

CDR3 sequence (DNA): TGTGCCAGCAGTTACTCGACAGGGACAGGAAACACCATATATTTT. It codes for CASSYSTGTGNTIYF. J is TRBJ1-3 and V is TRBV5-4; 7 bases map to TRBD1. With 5 bases clipped from V and 4 bases from J, the junction kept 9 bases outside the gene matches. The CDR3 contains 15 residues. Germline loops: CDR1 SGHNT, CDR2 YYREEE (reference sequence).

V and J are TRBV15 and TRBJ2-1; D possibly uses TRBD1 or TRBD2 (6 bases each). The CDR3 sequence is 12 residues long. V was cut by 10 bases and J by 5 bases, with 12 bases left in between. Germline V gene data show CDR1 as LNHNV and CDR2 as YYDKDF (reference sequence). In DNA form, the CDR3 reads TGTGCCATACAGGGACTTAACAATGAGCAGTTCTTC. This sequence encodes CAIQGLNNEQFF.

The V call is TRBV10-3, the J call TRBJ2-2, with D perhaps assigned TRBD1 or TRBD2 (6 bases each). V was trimmed by 2 bases and J by 0 bases, leaving 10 bases between them. The CDR3 extends over 16 amino acids. Per the germline V gene, CDR1 is ENHRY and CDR2 is SYGVKD. The chain's CDR3 is CAISEGGRPNTGELFF. Written as DNA, the CDR3 is TGTGCCATCAGTGAGGGGGGGCGGCCGAACACCGGGGAGCTGTTTTTT.

V is TRBV28 and J is TRBJ1-5; D is possibly TRBD1 (5 bases). This CDR3 is built from 15 residues. CDR1 and CDR2 from the germline V gene are MDHEN and SYDVKM. The V and J ends lost 6 bases and 0 bases respectively, with 12 bases between them. The chain's CDR3 is CASSPGFHSNQPQHF. The CDR3 region has the DNA TGTGCCAGCAGCCCAGGGTTCCATAGCAATCAGCCCCAGCATTTT.

Concerning this clone: Other DNA sequences in the sample encode the same CDR3. The rearrangement uses TRBV9 and TRBJ2-3, with D uncertain. The CDR3 covers 13 residues. Trimming cost V 0 bases and J 3 bases, with 5 bases left between them. CDR1 is SGDLS, CDR2 YYNGEE, per germline. The CDR3 here is CASSVVSTDTQYF. CDR3 in DNA: TGTGCCAGCAGCGTAGTGTCGACAGATACGCAGTATTTT.

The J gene is TRBJ2-5, the V gene TRBV11-2, with TRBD2 identical over 9 bases. V dropped 6 bases and J dropped 5; count of bases not matched to a gene: 22. Germline V gene lookup returns CDR1 SGHAT and CDR2 FQNNGV. The CDR3 is 19 amino acids. The CDR3 sequence is CASSLVGLAGFFGRETQYF. CDR3 in DNA: TGTGCCAGCAGTCTAGTTGGGCTAGCGGGGTTTTTTGGTAGGGAGACCCAGTACTTC.

This chain uses TRBV27 with TRBJ2-1; D call uncertain. CDR3 size: 12 residues. Per germline, CDR1 MNHEY and CDR2 SMNVEV (reference sequence). V shed 2 bases and J shed 9 bases, with 8 bases lying between them. CDR3 in amino acids: CASSLAGTEQFF. In DNA form, the CDR3 reads TGTGCCAGCAGTTTAGCTGGTACTGAGCAGTTCTTC.

This clone is termed medium-sized. In DNA, the CDR3 is TGCAGCGTTGAAGATCCGCAGGGGTCCTTGGTCGAGCAGTACTTC. Translation gives CSVEDPQGSLVEQYF. This rearrangement joins TRBV29-1 to TRBJ2-7, with D perhaps matching TRBD1 (6 bases). V lost 0 bases, J lost 6 bases, and 18 bases lay in between. The CDR3 runs to 15 residues. Germline V lookup: CDR1 SQVTM, CDR2 ANQGSEA.

The CDR3 DNA follows: TGTGCCAGCAGCTTAGGCGGGGAGCTTCGGGAGCAGTACTTC. Its protein product is CASSLGGELREQYF. The chain joins TRBV7-6 to TRBJ2-7; tentative D call: TRBD2 (6 bases). The CDR3 covers 14 residues. Trimming stripped 1 base from V and 7 bases from J, with 14 bases between. The germline V gene has CDR1 SGHVS and CDR2 FNYEAQ.

The genes are TRBV4-3 and TRBJ1-5, with unresolved D. The CDR3 runs to 15 residues. V dropped 0 bases and J dropped 0 bases, with 6 bases sitting between them. The germline gives CDR1 LGHNA, CDR2 YSLEER. The CDR3 region is CASSQDRTSNQPQHF. Here the CDR3 DNA reads TGCGCCAGCAGCCAAGATCGAACTAGCAATCAGCCCCAGCATTTT.

The V call is TRBV6-4, the J call TRBJ2-2; D is unresolved. CDR3 size: 13 residues. V shed 2 bases and J shed 3 bases, with 4 bases lying between them. Germline-derived CDR1 and CDR2 are MRHNA and SNTAGT. In DNA form, the CDR3 reads TGTGCCAGCAGTGACACGGACACCGGGGAGCTGTTTTTT. Translating it yields CASSDTDTGELFF.

The chain combines TRBV7-6 with TRBJ1-3; TRBD1 aligns across 9 bases. The germline gives CDR1 SGHVS, CDR2 FNYEAQ. This CDR3 contains 17 residues. With 3 bases clipped from V and 1 base from J, the junction kept 7 bases outside the gene matches. Here the CDR3 reads CASSFARDRVSGNTIYF. The CDR3 region has the DNA TGTGCCAGCAGCTTTGCCCGGGACAGGGTATCTGGAAACACCATATATTTT.

The chain recombines TRBV6-2 or TRBV6-3 with TRBJ2-5, with D perhaps TRBD1 or TRBD2 (5 bases each). Germline V CDR1 and CDR2: MNHEY, SVGEGT. V lost 6 bases and J 5 bases, leaving 19 bases between the germline ends. CDR3 length equals 15 residues. For the CDR3, the DNA is TGTGCCAGCAGCCAAAGGTCAGGGACGATGGAGACCCAGTACTTC. Protein product: CASSQRSGTMETQYF.

The rearrangement uses TRBV5-1 and TRBJ2-7, with TRBD1 as a possible D gene (6 bases). V was shortened by 4 bases and J by 6 bases, with 20 bases between the two germline ends. Germline CDR1 reads SGHRS; CDR2 reads YFSETQ. The CDR3 is 15 residues long. This chain's CDR3 is CASSPMVDSSFEQYF. CDR3 in DNA: TGCGCCAGCAGCCCCATGGTGGACAGCAGCTTCGAGCAGTACTTC.